Sequencing of this T cell receptor beta chain was carried out in a study of T cell responses to AZD1222 COVID-19 vaccine. General study results and limits: The sample set comprised mostly white British donors with more females, and clonal diversity was possibly underestimated.

This table comes from immunoSEQ multiplex PCR, and its TCRdb copy is limited to in-frame clones, with some not included. The profile shows over 100,000 clones, just over 90% of them singletons. Germline V gives CDR1 SGHTA, CDR2 FQGTGA. V lost 1 base to trimming and J lost 5 bases; unmatched junction nucleotides: 9. CDR3 length equals 16 residues. As regards this clone: Its antigen is undetermined.

This clonotype originated in an adult who received the AZD1222 COVID-19 vaccine. Sequenced material: peripheral blood, taken 28 days after the second AZD1222 dose. The rearrangement joins TRBV7-3 to TRBJ2-7; 9 bases match TRBD2. CDR3 nucleotide sequence: TGTGCCAGCAGCTTAATGGGTAGCGGGAGTATCGACGAGCAGTACTTC. Its translation: CASSLMGSGSIDEQYF.